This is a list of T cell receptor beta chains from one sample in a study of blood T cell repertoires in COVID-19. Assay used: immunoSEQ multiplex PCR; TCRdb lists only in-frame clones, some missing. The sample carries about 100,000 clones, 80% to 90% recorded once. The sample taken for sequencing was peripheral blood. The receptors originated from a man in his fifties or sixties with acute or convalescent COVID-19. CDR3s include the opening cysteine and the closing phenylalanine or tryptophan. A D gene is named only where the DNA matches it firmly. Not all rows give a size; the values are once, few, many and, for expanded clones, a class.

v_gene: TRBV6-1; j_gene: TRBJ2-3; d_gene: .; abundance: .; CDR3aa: CASSEAAVPNTDTQYF
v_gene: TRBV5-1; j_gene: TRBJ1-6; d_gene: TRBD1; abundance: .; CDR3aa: CASSLTADRVSPLHF
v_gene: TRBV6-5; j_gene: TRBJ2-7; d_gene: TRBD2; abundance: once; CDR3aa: CASSYGLAGGYEQYF
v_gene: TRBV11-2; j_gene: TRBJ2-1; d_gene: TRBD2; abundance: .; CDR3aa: CASSPRTSGSFYNEQFF
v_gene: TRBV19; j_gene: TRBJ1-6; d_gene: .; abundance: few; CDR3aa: CASRRDSENSPLHF
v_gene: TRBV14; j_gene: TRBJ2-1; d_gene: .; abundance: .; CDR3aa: CASSQRRASSYNEQFF
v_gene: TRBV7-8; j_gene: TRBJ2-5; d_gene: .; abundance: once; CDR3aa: CASSPWGEETQYF
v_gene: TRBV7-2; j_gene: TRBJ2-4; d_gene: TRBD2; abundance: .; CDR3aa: CASFEGGPIAKNIQYF
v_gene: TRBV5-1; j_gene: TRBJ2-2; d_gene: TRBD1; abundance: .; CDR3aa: CASSPDRGPKTGELFF
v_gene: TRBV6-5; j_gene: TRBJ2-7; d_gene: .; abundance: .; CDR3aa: CASSSPAAGTYEQYF
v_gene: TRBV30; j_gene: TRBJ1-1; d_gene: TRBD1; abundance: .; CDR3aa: CAWTTGGTEAFF
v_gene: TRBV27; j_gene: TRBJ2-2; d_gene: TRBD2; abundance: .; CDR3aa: CASSFFLAANTGELFF
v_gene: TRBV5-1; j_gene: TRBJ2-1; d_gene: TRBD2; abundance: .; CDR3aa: CASSLLAGASSYNEQFF
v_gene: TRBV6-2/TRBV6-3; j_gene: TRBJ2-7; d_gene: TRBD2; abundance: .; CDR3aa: CASSFRTSGRSSGEQYF
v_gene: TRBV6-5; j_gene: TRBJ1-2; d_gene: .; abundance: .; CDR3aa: CASRVLGGGYGYTF
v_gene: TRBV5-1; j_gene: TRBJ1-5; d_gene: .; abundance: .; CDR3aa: CASSLGPYSNQPQHF
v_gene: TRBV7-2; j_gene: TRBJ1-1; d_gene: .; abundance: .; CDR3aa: CASSLGATEAFF
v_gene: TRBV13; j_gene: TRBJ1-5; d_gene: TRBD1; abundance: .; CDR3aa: CASSQTGVNQPQHF
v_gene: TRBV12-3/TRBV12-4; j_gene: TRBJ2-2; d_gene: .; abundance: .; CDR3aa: CASNLSGTGELFF
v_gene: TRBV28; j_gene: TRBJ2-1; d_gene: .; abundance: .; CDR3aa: CATLLLGSGYNEQFF
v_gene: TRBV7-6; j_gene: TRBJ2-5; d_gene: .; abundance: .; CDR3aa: CASSLRTREMETQYF
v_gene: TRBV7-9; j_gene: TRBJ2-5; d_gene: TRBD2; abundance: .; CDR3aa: CASSHSGSQETQYF
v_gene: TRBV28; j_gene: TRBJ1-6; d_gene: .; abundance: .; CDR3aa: CASSLPQMERSPLHF
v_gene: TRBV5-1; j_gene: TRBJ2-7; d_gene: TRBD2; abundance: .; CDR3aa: CASSLVTGGSHYEQYF
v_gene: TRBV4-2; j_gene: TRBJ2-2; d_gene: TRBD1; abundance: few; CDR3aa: CASRAPGQGFGGELFF
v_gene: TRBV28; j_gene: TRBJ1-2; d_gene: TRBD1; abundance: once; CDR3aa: CASSLEGAGGYTF
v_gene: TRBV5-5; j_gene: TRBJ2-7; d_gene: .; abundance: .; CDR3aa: CASSLQVMNYEQYF
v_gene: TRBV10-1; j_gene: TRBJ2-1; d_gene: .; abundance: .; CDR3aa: CASSVNNEQFF
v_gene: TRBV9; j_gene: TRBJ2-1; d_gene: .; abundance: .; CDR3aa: CASSVAFNEQFF
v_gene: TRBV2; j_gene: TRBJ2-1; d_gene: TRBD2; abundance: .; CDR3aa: CARGGLAGDEQFF
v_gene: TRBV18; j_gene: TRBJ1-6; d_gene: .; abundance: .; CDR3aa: CASSPLPGDNSPLHF
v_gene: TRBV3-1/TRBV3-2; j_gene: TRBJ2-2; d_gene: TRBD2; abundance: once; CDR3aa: CASSQDELAGGNTGELFF
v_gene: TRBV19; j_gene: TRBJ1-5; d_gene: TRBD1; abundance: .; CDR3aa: CASGTGANQPQHF
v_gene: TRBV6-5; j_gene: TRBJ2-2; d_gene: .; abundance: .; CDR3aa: CASSRKRVTGELFF
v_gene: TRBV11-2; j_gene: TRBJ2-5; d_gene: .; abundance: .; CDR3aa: CASSLRLQETQYF
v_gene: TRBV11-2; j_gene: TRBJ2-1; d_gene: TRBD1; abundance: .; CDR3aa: CASSPDREDEQFF
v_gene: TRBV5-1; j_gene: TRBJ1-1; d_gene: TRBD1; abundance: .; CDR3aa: CASSTRGENTEAFF
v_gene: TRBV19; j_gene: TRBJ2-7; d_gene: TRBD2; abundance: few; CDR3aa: CASSIVEAGGPYEQYF
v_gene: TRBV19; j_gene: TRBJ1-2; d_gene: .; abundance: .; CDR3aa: CASSLGSAYGYTF
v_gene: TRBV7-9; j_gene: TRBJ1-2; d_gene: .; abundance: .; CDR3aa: CASSEERGQTSYGYTF
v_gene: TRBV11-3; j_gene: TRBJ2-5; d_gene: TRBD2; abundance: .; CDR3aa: CASSLGGGPQETQYF
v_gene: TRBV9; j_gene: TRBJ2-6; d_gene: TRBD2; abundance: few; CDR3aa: CASSVVGLAGAGGANVLTF
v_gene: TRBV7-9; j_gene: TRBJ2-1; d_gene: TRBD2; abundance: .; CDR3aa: CASSFPSGSGNNEQFF
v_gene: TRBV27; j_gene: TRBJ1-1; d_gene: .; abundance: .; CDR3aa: CASSRTVNTEAFF
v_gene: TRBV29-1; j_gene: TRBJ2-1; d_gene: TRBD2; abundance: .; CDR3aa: CSVDGGPSGYNEQFF
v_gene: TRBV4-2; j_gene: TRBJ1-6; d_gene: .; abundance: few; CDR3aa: CASSQDPFSPLHF
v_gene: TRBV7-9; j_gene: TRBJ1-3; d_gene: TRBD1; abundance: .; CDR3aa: CASSLTGVGGNTIYF